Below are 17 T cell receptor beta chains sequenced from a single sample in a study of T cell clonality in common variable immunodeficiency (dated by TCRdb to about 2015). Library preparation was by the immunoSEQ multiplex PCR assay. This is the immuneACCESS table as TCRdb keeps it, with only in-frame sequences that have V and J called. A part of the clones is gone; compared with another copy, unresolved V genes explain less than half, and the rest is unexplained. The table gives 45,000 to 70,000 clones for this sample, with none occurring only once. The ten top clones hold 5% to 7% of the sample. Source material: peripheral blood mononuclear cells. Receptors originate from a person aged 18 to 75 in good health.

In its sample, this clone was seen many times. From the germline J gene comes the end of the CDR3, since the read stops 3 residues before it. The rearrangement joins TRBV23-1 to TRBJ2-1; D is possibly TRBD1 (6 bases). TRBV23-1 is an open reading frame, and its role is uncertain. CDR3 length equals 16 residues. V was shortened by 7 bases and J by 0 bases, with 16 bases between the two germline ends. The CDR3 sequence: CASITGTPNSYNEQFF. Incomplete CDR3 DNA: TGCGCCAGCATTACAGGGACCCCGAACTCCTACAATGAG.

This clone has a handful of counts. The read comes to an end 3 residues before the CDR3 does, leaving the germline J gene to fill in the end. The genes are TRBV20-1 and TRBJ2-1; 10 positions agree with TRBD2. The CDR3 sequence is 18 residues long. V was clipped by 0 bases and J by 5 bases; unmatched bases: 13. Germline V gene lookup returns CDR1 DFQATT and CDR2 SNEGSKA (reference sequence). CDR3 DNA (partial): TGCAGTGCTAGAGATCAGTATCGGGCTAGCGGGAGCAACAATGAG. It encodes CSARDQYRASGSNNE. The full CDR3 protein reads CSARDQYRASGSNNEQFF.

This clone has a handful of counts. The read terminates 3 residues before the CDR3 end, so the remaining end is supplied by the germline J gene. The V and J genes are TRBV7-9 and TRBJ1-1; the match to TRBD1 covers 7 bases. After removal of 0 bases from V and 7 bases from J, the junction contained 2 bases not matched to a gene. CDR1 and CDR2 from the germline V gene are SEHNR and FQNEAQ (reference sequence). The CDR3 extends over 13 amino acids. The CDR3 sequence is CASSLAGGLEAFF. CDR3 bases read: TGTGCCAGCAGCTTAGCAGGGGGCCTTGAA.

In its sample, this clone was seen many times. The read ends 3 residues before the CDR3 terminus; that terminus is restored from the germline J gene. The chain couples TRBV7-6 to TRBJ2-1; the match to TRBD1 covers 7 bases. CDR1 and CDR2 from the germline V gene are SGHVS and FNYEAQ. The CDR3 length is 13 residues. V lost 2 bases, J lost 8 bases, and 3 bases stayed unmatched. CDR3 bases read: TGTGCCAGCAGCTTATACAGGGGAGATGAG. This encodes CASSLYRGDE. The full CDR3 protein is CASSLYRGDEQFF.

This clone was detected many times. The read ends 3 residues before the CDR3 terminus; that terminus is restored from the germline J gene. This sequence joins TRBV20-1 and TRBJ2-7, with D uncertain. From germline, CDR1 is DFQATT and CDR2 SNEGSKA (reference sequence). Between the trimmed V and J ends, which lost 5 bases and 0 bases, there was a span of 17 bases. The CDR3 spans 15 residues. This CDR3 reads CSAPGVGQVSYEQYF. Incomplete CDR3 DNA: TGCAGTGCTCCAGGTGTAGGTCAGGTCTCCTACGAG.

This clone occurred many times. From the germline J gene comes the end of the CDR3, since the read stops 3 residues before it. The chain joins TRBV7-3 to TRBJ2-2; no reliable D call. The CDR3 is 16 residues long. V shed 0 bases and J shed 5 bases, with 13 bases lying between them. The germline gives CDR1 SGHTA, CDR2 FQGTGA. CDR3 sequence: CASSLTPLDITGELFF. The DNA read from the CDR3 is TGTGCCAGCAGCTTAACCCCACTCGACATTACCGGGGAG. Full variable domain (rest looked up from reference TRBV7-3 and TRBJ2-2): GAGVSQTPSNKVTEKGKYVELRCDPISGHTALYWYRQSLGQGPEFLIYFQGTGAADDSGLPNDRFFAVRPEGSVSTLKIQRTERGDSAVYLCASSLTPLDITGELFFGEGSRLTVL.

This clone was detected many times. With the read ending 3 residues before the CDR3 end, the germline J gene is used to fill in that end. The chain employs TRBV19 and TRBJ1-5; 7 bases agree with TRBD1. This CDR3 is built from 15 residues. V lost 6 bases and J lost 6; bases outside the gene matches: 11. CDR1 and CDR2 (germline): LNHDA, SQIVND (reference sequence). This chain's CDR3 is CASRPTQGGGQPQHF. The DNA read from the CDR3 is TGTGCCAGTAGGCCGACCCAGGGGGGAGGTCAGCCC. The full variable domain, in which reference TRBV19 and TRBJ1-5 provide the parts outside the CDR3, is DGGITQSPKYLFRKEGQNVTLSCEQNLNHDAMYWYRQDPGQGLRLIYYSQIVNDFQKGDIAEGYSVSREKKESFPLTVTSAQKNPTAFYLCASRPTQGGGQPQHFGDGTRLSIL.

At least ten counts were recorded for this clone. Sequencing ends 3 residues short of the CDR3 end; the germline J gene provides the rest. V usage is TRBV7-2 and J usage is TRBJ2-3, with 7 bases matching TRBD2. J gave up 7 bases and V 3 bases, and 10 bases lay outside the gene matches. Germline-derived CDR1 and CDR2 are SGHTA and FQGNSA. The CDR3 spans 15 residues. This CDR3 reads CASSFWWGGTNTQYF. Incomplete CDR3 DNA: TGTGCCAGCAGCTTTTGGTGGGGGGGAACGAATACG.

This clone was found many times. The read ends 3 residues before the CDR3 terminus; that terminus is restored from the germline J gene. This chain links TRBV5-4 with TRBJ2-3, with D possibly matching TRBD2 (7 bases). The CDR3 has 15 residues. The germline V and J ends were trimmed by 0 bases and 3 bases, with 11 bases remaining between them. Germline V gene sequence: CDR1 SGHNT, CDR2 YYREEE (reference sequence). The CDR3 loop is CASSLAGGLTDTQYF. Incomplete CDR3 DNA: TGTGCCAGCAGCTTGGCGGGGGGCCTTACAGATACG.

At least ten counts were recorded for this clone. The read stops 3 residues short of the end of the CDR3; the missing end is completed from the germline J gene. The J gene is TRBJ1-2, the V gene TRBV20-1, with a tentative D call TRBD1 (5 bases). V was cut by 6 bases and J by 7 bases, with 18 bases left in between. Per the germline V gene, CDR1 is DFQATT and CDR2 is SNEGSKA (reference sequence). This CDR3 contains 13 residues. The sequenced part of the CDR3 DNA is TGCAGTGCCCCGGCGGGGGGAGTCGTTGGC. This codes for CSAPAGGVVG. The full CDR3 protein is CSAPAGGVVGYTF.

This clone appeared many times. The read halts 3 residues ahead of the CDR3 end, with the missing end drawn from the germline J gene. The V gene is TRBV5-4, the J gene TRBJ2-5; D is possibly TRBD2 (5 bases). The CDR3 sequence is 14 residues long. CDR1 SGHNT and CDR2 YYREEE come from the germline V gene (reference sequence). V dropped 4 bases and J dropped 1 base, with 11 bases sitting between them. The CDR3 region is CASSPAGSQETQYF. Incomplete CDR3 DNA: TGTGCCAGCAGCCCCGCGGGCAGCCAAGAGACC.

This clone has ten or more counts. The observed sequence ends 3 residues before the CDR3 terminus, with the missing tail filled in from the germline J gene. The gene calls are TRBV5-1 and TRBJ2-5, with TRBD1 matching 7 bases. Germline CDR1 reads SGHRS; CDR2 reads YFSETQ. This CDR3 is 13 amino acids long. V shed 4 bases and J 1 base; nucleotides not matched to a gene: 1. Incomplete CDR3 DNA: TGCGCCAGCAGCAGGGGGCGCCAAGAGACC. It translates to CASSRGRQET. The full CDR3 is CASSRGRQETQYF.

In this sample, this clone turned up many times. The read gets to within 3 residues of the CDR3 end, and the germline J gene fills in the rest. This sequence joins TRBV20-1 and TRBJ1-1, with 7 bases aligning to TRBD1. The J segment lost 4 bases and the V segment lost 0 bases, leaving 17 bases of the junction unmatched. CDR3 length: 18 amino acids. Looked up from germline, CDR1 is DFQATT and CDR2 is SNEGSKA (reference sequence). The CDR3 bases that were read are TGCAGTGCTAGAGATATCGAACAGGGGAGTATAATTGGCACTGAA. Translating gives CSARDIEQGSIIGTE. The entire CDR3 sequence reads CSARDIEQGSIIGTEAFF.

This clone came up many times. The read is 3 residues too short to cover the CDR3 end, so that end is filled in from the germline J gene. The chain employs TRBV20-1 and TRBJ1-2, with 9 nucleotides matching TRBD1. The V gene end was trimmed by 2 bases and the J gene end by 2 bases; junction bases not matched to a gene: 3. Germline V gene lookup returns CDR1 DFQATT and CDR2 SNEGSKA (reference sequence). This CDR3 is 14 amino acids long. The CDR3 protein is CSARNGQGNYGYTF. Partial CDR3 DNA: TGCAGTGCTAGAAATGGACAGGGGAACTATGGC.

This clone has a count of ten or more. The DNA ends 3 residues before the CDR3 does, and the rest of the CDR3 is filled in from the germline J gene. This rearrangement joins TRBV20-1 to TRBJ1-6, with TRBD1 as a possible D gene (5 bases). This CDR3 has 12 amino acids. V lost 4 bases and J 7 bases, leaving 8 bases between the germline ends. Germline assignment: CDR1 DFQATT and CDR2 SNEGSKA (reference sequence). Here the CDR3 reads CSATGSNSPLHF. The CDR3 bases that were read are TGCAGTGCTACAGGGTCAAATTCACCC.

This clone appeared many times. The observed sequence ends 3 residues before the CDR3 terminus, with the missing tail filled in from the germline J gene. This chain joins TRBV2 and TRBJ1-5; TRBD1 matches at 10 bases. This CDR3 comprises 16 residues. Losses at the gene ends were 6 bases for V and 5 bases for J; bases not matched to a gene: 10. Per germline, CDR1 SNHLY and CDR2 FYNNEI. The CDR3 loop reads CASRGDTGTGDQPQHF. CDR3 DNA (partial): TGTGCCAGCAGAGGGGATACCGGGACAGGGGATCAGCCC.

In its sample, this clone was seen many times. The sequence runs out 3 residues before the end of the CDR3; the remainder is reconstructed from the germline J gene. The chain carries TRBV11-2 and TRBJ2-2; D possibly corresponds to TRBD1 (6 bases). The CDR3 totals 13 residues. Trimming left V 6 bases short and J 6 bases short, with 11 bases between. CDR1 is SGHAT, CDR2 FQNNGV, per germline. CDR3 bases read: TGTGCCAGCAGTTTCAGGGGACCCGGGGAG. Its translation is CASSFRGPGE. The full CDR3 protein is CASSFRGPGELFF. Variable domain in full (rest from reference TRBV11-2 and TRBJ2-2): EAGVAQSPRYKIIEKRQSVAFWCNPISGHATLYWYQQILGQGPKLLIQFQNNGVVDDSQLPKDRFSAERLKGVDSTLKIQPAKLEDSAVYLCASSFRGPGELFFGEGSRLTVL.